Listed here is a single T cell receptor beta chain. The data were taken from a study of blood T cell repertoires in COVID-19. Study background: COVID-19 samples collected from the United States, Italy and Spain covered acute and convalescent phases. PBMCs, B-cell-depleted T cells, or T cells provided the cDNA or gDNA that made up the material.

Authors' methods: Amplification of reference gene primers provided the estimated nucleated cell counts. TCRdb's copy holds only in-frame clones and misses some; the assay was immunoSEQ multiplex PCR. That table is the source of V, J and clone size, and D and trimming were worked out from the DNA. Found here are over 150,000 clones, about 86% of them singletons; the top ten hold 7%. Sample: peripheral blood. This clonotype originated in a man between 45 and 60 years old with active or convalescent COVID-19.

The CDR3, as DNA: TGTGCCAGCAGCCTTAGCGGACTAGCCTACGAGCAGTACTTC. Translated: CASSLSGLAYEQYF. The chain combines TRBV3-1 (or the pseudogene TRBV3-2) with TRBJ2-7, with TRBD2 identical over 7 bases. The CDR3 covers 14 residues. Germline assignment: CDR1 LGHDT and CDR2 YNNKEL (reference sequence). V lost 4 bases to trimming and J lost 2 bases; unmatched junction nucleotides: 5.